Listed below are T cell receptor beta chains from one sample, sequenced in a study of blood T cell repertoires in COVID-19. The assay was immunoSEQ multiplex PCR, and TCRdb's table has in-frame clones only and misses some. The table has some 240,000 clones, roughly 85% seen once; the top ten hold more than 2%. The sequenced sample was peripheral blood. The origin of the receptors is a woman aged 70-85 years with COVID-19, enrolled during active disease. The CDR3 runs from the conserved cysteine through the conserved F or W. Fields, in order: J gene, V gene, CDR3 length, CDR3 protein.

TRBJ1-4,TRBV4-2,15,CASSQLDREGEKLFF
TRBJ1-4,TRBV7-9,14,CASSGQLINEKLFF
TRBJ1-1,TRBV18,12,CASSQGGIEAFF
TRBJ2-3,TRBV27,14,CASSLAGLVDTQYF
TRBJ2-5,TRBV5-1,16,CASSKGTSRYQETQYF
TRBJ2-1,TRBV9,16,CASSASPNSGRNEQFF
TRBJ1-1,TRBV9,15,CASSSIRGSNTEAFF
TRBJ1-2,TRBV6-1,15,CASSWYTRSNYGYTF
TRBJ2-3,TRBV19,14,CASSIGSGADTQYF
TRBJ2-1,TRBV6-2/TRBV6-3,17,CASSFPTSGGIWDEQFF
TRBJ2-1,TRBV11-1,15,CASSSIRGAPNEQFF
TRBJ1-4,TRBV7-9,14,CASSLMTDNEKLFF
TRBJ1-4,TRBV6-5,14,CASRTGTANEKLFF
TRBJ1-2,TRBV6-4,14,CASSNGQGGYGYTF
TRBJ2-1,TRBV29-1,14,CSVDRSGSYNEQFF
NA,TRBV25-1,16,CASSEPSGSSYNEQFF
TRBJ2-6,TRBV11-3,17,CASTLQGLGTGANVLTF
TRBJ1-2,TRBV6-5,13,CASSPPPGIGYTF
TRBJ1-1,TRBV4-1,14,CASSQWGGPGEAFF
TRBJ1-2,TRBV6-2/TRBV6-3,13,CASSRRDSYGYTF
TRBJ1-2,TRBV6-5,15,CASSYSGTVNYGYTF
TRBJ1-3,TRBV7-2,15,CASGRQANSGNTIYF
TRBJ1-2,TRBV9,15,CASSVLPGTGQHYTF
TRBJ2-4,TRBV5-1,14,CASSLDPGGDIQYF
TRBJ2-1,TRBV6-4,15,CASSEVGGTYNEQFF
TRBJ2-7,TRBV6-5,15,CASSSPGGLEYEQYF
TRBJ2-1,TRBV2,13,CASSPSPIREQFF
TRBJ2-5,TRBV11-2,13,CASSSGQQETQYF
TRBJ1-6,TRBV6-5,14,CASGETGDYSPLHF
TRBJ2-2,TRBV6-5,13,CASRSTGYGELFF
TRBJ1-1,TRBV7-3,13,CASSGQPNTEAFF
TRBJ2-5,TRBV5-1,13,CASSARSQETQYF
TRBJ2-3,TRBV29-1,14,CSVRGLPGGDTQYF
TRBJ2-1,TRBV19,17,CASSTNRDRGIYNEQFF
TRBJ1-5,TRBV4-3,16,CASSQDQGDNLQPQHF
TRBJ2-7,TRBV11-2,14,CASSSPGLAYEQYF
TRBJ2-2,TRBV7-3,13,CASSPDSIGELFF
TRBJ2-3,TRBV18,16,CASSPVRTGVTDTQYF
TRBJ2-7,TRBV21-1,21,CASSNRGGRDLQNLPSSEQYF
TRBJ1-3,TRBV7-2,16,CASSLARTVSGNTIYF
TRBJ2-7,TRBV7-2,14,CASSLAGGSYEQYF
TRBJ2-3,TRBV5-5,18,CASSPGQRGPRSTDTQYF
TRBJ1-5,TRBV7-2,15,CASSLAGVGNQPQHF
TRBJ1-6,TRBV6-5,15,CASRRTATYNSPLHF
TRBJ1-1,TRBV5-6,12,CASTQGDLKAFF
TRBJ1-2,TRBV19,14,CASSLDRDPYGYTF
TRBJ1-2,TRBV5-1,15,CASSPGQARGYGYTF
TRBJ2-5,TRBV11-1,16,CASSLAPGQGGKTQYF
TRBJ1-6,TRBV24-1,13,CATSDLVRSPLHF
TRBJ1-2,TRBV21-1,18,CASSRQDSTIQINYGYTF
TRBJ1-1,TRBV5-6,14,CASSLGQSNTEAFF
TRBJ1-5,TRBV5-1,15,CASSLQGDSNQPQHF
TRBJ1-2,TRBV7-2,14,CASSYTGGSYGYTF
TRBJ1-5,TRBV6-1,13,CASSDSGDQPQHF
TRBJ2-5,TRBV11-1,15,CASSPTSGGRETQYF
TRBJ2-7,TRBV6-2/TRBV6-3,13,CASSAGTSYEQYF
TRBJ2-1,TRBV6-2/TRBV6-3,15,CASSLTGGAGNEQFF
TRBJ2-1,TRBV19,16,CASRGLAGANYNEQFF
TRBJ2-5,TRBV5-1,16,CASSLGAQGAGETQYF
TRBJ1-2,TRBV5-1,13,CASSFDGDYGYTF